One TCR beta chain is described in this entry. This entry comes from a study of T cell responses to AZD1222 COVID-19 vaccine. CDR3 size: 12 residues. Germline V gives CDR1 SGHRS, CDR2 YFSETQ. V lost 1 base, J lost 6 bases, and 8 bases lay in between. Data came from immunoSEQ multiplex PCR; TCRdb stores just in-frame clones and leaves some out. Of about 97,000 clones listed, 88% are singletons. Sequences were derived from peripheral blood, sampled on day 0 of AZD1222 vaccination. The chain combines TRBV5-1 with TRBJ2-7, with D perhaps TRBD1 (6 bases). The TCR comes from an adult in good health. The CDR3 DNA reads as TGCGCCAGCAGCTTGTCAGGGGTCGAGCAGTACTTC. Protein product: CASSLSGVEQYF.